This T cell receptor beta chain was profiled in a study of T cells in Graves' hyperthyroidism and ophthalmopathy. General observations from the study: Ophthalmopathy prediction by the model preceded onset by a median approximately six months.

What was amplified from RNA transcripts were TCR beta CDR3 regions. An initial round of RT-PCR targeting the TCR CDR3 relied on the HTBI primer set. TCRdb analysed the multiplex PCR reads with MiXCR anew, one entry per CDR3 protein. Of some 440,000 distinct CDR3 sequences listed, more than 15% are singletons. The J segment lost 2 bases and the V segment lost 6 bases, leaving 8 bases of the junction unmatched. The CDR3 length is 14 residues. The germline V gene has CDR1 DFQATT and CDR2 SNEGSKA (reference sequence). On this clonotype itself: Its antigen is not known.

Patients counted as stable if ophthalmopathy did not develop within 18 months. Exclusion of a patient resulted from uncontrolled infection, other autoimmune disease, pregnancy or lactation. Using more than 8 ml of fresh peripheral blood, PBMCs were prepared. V and J are TRBV20-1 and TRBJ2-7; 9 bases are a match to TRBD2. Input material: blood. The TCR sequence derives from a woman aged 18 to 35 with Graves' hyperthyroidism. The CDR3 spells CSARRLAEPYEQYF. The CDR3 DNA reads as TGCAGTGCCAGGAGACTAGCGGAACCCTACGAGCAGTACTTC.